This TCR beta chain was captured in a study of blood T cell repertoires in COVID-19. Study as a whole: Researchers got acute and convalescent COVID-19 samples from the United States, Italy and Spain.

Under the authors' procedure: Amplification from reference gene primers served as the basis for estimated nucleated cell counts. Repertoires were generated with immunoSEQ multiplex PCR, while TCRdb's copy carries only in-frame clones and drops some. That table furnishes V, J and clone size, whereas the DNA furnished D and trimming. Of 190,000 or so clones listed, over 80% were seen once; the top ten hold over 1%. CDR3 size: 16 residues. CDR1 is ENHRY and CDR2 is SYGVKD in the germline V gene. About this clone itself: Relative to the germline gene, one junction end is altered; a read error may explain this.

Sequences were obtained from PBMCs or T cells enriched from blood (not recorded which). This clonotype originated in a man aged 25-40 years who had recovered from COVID-19. V is TRBV10-3 and J is TRBJ1-5; D may be TRBD1 (6 bases). The CDR3 spells CAISERGGSGNQPRHF. CDR3 coding DNA: TGTGCCATCAGTGAGAGGGGGGGCTCGGGCAATCAGCCCCGGCATTTT.